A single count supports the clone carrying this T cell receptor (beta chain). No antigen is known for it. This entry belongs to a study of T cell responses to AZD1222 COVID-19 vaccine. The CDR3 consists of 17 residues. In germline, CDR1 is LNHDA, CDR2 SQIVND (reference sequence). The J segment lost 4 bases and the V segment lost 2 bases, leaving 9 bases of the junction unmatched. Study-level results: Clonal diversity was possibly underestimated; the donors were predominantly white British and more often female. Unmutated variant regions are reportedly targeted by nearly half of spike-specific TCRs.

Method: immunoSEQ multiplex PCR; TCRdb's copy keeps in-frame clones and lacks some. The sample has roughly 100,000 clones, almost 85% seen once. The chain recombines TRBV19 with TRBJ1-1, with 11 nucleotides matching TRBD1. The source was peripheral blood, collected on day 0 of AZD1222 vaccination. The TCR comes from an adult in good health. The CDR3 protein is CASSISPAGTGGTEAFF. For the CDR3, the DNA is TGTGCCAGTAGTATATCCCCCGCCGGGACAGGGGGCACTGAAGCTTTCTTT.